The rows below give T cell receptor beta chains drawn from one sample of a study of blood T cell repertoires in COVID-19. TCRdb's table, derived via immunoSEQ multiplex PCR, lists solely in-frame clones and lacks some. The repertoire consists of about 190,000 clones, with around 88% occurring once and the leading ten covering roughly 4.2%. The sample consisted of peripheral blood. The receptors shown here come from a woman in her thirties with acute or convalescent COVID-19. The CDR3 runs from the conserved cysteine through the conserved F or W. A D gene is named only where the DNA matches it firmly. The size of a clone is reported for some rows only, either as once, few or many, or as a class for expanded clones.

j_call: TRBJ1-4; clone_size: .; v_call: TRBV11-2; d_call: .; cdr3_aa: CASSLFDYKAEKLFF; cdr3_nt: TGTGCCAGCAGCTTATTCGACTATAAGGCCGAAAAACTGTTTTTT
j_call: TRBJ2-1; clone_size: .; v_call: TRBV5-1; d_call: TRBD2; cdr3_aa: CASSFSGIPLYNEQFF; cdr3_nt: TGCGCCAGCAGCTTTAGCGGGATCCCTCTTTACAATGAGCAGTTCTTC
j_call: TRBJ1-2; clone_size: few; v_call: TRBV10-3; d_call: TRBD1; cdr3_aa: CAISEGQGSGYTF; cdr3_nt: TGTGCCATCAGTGAAGGACAGGGGTCTGGCTACACCTTC
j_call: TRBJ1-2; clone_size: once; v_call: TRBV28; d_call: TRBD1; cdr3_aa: CASSSGQDVFYGYTF; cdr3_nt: TGTGCCAGCAGTTCCGGACAGGACGTCTTCTATGGCTACACCTTC
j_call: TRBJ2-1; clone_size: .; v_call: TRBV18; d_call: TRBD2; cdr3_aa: CASSPSSSGSLGEQFF; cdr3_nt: TGTGCCAGCTCACCATCCTCTAGCGGGAGTTTGGGAGAGCAGTTCTTC
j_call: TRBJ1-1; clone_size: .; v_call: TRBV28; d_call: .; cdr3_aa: CASSKTGNMGFF; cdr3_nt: TGTGCCAGCAGTAAGACGGGGAATATGGGTTTCTTT
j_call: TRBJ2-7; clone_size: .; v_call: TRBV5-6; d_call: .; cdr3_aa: CASSRKPGSSYEQYF; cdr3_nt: TGTGCCAGCAGCAGAAAACCGGGATCAAGCTACGAGCAGTACTTC
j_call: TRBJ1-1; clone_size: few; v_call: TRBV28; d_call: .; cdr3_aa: CASRFPDRNTEAFF; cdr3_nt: TGTGCCAGCAGGTTCCCGGACAGAAACACTGAAGCTTTCTTT
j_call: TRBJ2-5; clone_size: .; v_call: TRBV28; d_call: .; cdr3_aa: CASSLTVRETQYF; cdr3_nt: TGTGCCAGCAGTTTAACAGTTCGGGAGACCCAGTACTTC
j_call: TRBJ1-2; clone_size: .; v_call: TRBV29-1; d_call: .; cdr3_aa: CSGRDGVDEGYTF; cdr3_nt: TGCAGCGGTCGCGACGGGGTGGATGAGGGCTACACCTTC
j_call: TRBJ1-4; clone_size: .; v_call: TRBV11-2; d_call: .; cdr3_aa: CASSLLPRGEKLFF; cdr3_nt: TGTGCCAGCAGCTTACTCCCCCGCGGTGAAAAACTGTTTTTT
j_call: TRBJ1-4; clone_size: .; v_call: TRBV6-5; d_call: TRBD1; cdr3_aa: CASRDRAGWDEKLFF; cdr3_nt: TGTGCCAGCAGAGACAGGGCGGGGTGGGATGAAAAACTGTTTTTT
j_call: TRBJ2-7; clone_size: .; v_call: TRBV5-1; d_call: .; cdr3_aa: CASSLMGTDYEQYF; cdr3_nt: TGCGCCAGCAGCTTAATGGGGACTGACTACGAGCAGTACTTC
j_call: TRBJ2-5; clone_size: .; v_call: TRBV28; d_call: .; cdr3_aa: CASSSPGRIGETQYF; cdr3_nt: TGTGCCAGCAGTTCCCCGGGTAGGATAGGAGAGACCCAGTACTTC
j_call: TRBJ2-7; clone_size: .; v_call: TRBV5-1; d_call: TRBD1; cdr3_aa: CASSPPDRGYEQYF; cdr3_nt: TGCGCCAGCAGCCCGCCTGACAGGGGCTACGAGCAGTACTTC
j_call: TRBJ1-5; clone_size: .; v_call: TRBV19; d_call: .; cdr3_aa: CASSIRDRPQHF; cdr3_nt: TGTGCCAGTAGTATACGGGATCGGCCCCAGCATTTT